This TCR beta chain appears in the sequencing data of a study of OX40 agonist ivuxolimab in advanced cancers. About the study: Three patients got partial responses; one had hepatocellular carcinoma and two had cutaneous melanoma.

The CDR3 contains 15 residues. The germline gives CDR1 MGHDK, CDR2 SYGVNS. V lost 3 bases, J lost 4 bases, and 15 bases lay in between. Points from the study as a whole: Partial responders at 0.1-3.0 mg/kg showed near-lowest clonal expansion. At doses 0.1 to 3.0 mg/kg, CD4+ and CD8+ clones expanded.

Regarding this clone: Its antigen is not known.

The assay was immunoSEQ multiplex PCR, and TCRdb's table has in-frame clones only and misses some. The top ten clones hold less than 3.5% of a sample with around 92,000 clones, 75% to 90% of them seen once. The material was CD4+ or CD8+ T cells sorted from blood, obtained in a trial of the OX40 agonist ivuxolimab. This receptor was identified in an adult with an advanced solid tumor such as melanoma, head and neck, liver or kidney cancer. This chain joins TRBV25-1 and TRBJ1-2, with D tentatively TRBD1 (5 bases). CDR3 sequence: CASSDWDSGAYGYTF. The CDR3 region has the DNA TGTGCCAGCAGTGATTGGGACTCCGGGGCCTATGGCTACACCTTC.